Below are 27 T cell receptor beta chains sequenced from a single sample in a study. TCRdb reprocessed the 5' RACE reads with MiXCR, giving one entry per CDR3 protein. Of roughly 42,000 distinct CDR3 sequences detected, under 25% appear once; the ten largest clones hold under 5%. Cells sorted as Tregs were CD4+, CD25+ and CD127-/low. Sequenced input: Tregs sorted from blood. The receptors were gathered from a female donor with breast cancer.

This clonotype was seen repeatedly, ten times or more. J is TRBJ1-1 and V is TRBV29-1, with 8 bases that match TRBD1. J was trimmed by 6 bases and V by 5 bases; bases with no gene match: 14. The CDR3 covers 15 residues. Germline lookup yields CDR1 SQVTM and CDR2 ANQGSEA. CDR3: CSVTGQGPIFAEAFF. The CDR3 bases are TGCAGCGTTACCGGACAGGGACCCATTTTCGCTGAAGCTTTCTTT. Full variable domain (missing parts from reference TRBV29-1 and TRBJ1-1): SAVISQKPSRDICQRGTSLTIQCQVDSQVTMMFWYRQQPGQSLTLIATANQGSEATYESGFVIDKFPISRPNLTFSTLTVSNMSPEDSSIYLCSVTGQGPIFAEAFFGQGTRLTVV.

In regard to this clonotype: A much larger clone differs by one base, so this may be a read error. The chain recombines TRBV4-3 with TRBJ2-7, with D unresolved. The CDR3 has 12 amino acids. Germline V gene lookup returns CDR1 LGHNA and CDR2 YSLEER. The CDR3 sequence is CTSSQGWGEQYF. The DNA for the CDR3 is TGCACCAGCAGCCAAGGTTGGGGCGAGCAGTACTTC.

Points on this clonotype: A single base separates this from a much larger clone, so it may be a read error. This rearrangement joins TRBV7-3 to TRBJ2-5; 7 nucleotides align to TRBD2. The CDR3 is 14 residues long. CDR1 and CDR2 from the germline V gene are SGHTA and FQGTGA. CDR3 sequence (DNA): TGTGCCAGCACCGCCTCGGGACTAAAAGAGATCCAGTACTTC. As protein: CASTASGLKEIQYF.

The chain combines TRBV3-1 with TRBJ2-7; tentative D call: TRBD2 (6 bases). This CDR3 spans 13 amino acids. Germline V gene data show CDR1 as LGHDT and CDR2 as YNNKEL (reference sequence). V gave up 4 bases and J gave up 6 bases, with 13 bases separating them. CDR3 sequence: CASSLFTGVEQYF. CDR3 in DNA: TGTGCCAGCAGCCTATTCACGGGAGTCGAGCAGTACTTC.

This clonotype was detected only a few times. This rearrangement joins TRBV20-1 to TRBJ2-7, with D perhaps matching TRBD2 (5 bases). CDR3 length equals 15 residues. Trimming cost V 1 base and J 0 bases, with 13 bases left between them. Germline V CDR1 and CDR2: DFQATT, SNEGSKA (reference sequence). The CDR3 DNA sequence: TGCAGTGCTAGAGGGCTGAGGGAGAGCTCCTACGAGCAGTACTTC. This gives the protein CSARGLRESSYEQYF.

The J gene is TRBJ1-2, the V gene TRBV7-2; TRBD1 is a possible D gene (5 bases). Trimming left V 6 bases short and J 8 bases short, with 16 bases between. The CDR3 spans 13 residues. Germline assignment: CDR1 SGHTA and CDR2 FQGNSA. CDR3: CASRHTGWSGYTF. The CDR3 DNA is TGTGCCAGCAGGCACACAGGATGGTCCGGCTACACCTTC. Full variable domain (rest looked up from reference TRBV7-2 and TRBJ1-2): GAGVSQSPSNKVTEKGKDVELRCDPISGHTALYWYRQSLGQGLEFLIYFQGNSAPDKSGLPSDRFSAERTGGSVSTLTIQRTQQEDSAVYLCASRHTGWSGYTFGSGTRLTVV.

This clonotype was picked up one time. The chain has TRBV6-1 and TRBJ2-1; 10 bases are a match to TRBD2. Germline assignment: CDR1 MNHNS and CDR2 SASEGT. After removal of 4 bases from V and 9 bases from J, the junction contained 18 bases not matched to a gene. The CDR3 runs to 18 residues. The DNA of the CDR3 is TGTGCCAGCAGTGGTCTCCCCGGGATTAGCGGGAGGATGGGTGAGCAGTTCTTC. Translation gives CASSGLPGISGRMGEQFF.

This chain connects TRBV29-1 to TRBJ1-1; possible D gene TRBD1, 6 bases. Trimming shortened V by 4 bases and J by 1 base, and 13 bases separated the two germline ends. Germline V gene data show CDR1 as SQVTM and CDR2 as ANQGSEA. CDR3 size: 14 residues. The chain's CDR3 is CSVVRGAKNTEAFF. The CDR3 region has the DNA TGCAGCGTTGTCCGGGGGGCAAAGAACACTGAAGCTTTCTTT.

This clonotype was recorded at least ten times. The chain is built from TRBV6-2 or TRBV6-3 and TRBJ2-3, with 14 bases matching TRBD2. Germline loops: CDR1 MNHEY, CDR2 SVGEGT. The CDR3 is made up of 15 amino acids. J gave up 8 bases and V 4 bases, and 5 bases lay outside the gene matches. CDR3 nucleotide sequence: TGTGCCAGCAGTTCGGGACTAGCGGGAGTTGGTACGCAGTATTTT. It yields the protein CASSSGLAGVGTQYF.

As concerns this clonotype: A read error is possible here, since a much larger clone lies one base away. This rearrangement joins TRBV7-2 to TRBJ2-5, with unresolved D. The CDR3 is 15 residues long. The germline gives CDR1 SGHTA, CDR2 FQGNSA. The CDR3 DNA sequence: TGTGCCAGCAGCTTAGATGGGTACTCTCAAGAGACCCGGTACTTC. Its translation: CASSLDGYSQETRYF.

Only a few counts were recorded for this clonotype. This chain connects TRBV12-3 or TRBV12-4 to TRBJ2-7, with 7 bases lining up with TRBD2. The ends lost 6 bases at V and 7 bases at J; junction bases unmatched: 12. The CDR3 consists of 14 residues. This CDR3 is CASSLGAGVGEQYF. In DNA form, the CDR3 reads TGTGCCAGCAGCCTAGGGGCGGGAGTCGGAGAGCAGTACTTC.

This clonotype came up a few times. The V call is TRBV5-1, the J call TRBJ2-3; no firm D call. V was cut by 2 bases and J by 3 bases, with 7 bases left in between. This CDR3 has 13 amino acids. The V gene's germline CDR1 is SGHRS and CDR2 YFSETQ. CDR3 bases: TGCGCCAGCAGCTTTCTGCGGACAGATACGCAGTATTTT. Protein sequence: CASSFLRTDTQYF.

About this clonotype: A much larger clone lies a single base off, so this may be a read error. The chain links TRBV6-2 or TRBV6-3 to TRBJ2-5; the D gene is possibly TRBD1 (6 bases). This CDR3 region has 14 residues. Germline V gives CDR1 MNHEY, CDR2 SVGEGT. This CDR3 reads CASSEDSEKETRYF. In DNA, the CDR3 is TGTGCCAGCAGTGAGGACAGTGAAAAAGAGACCCGGTACTTC.

Concerning this clonotype: This may arise from a read error, as a much more abundant clone is one base away. Because it lacks the conserved phenylalanine or tryptophan at the end, this CDR3 is likely a read error. The chain is built from TRBV9 and TRBJ2-7; 8 bases are shared with TRBD2. The J segment lost 5 bases and the V segment lost 1 base, leaving 5 bases of the junction unmatched. The CDR3 loop spans 14 amino acids. Germline V gives CDR1 SGDLS, CDR2 YYNGEE. CDR3: CASSVSGSKDEQYC. CDR3 DNA sequence: TGTGCCAGCAGCGTAAGCGGGAGTAAGGACGAGCAGTACTGC.

Ten or more counts support this clonotype. This chain links TRBV29-1 with TRBJ1-5; no clear D gene. This CDR3 region has 13 residues. V lost 5 bases and J 2 bases, leaving 10 bases between the germline ends. CDR1 and CDR2 from the germline V gene are SQVTM and ANQGSEA. The CDR3 loop reads CSVSTGGNQPQHF. CDR3 nucleotide sequence: TGCAGCGTTTCTACCGGTGGCAATCAGCCCCAGCATTTT.

This clonotype was recorded a few times. The V call is TRBV20-1, the J call TRBJ2-1, with 7 bases aligning to TRBD2. The CDR3 runs 15 residues. J gave up 2 bases and V 3 bases, and 7 bases lay outside the gene matches. The germline CDR1 and CDR2 sequences are DFQATT and SNEGSKA (reference sequence). This chain's CDR3 is CSARSREAPYNEQFF. The CDR3 DNA is TGCAGTGCTAGGTCACGGGAGGCCCCCTACAATGAGCAGTTCTTC.

In the case of this clonotype: Since a much larger clone is just one base distant, this may be a read error. The rearrangement links TRBV6-1 to TRBJ2-1; 7 bases agree with TRBD2. Trimming removed 8 bases from V and 2 bases from J; junction bases left unmatched: 12. The CDR3 has 16 residues. Germline V gene lookup returns CDR1 MNHNS and CDR2 SASEGT. DNA for the CDR3: TGTGCCAGCGCCGAACGGCGCGGGAGTCCCTACAATGAGCAGTTCTTC. Its translation is CASAERRGSPYNEQFF.

This clonotype has at least ten counts. The chain uses TRBV15 and TRBJ2-7; D not certain. V lost 2 bases, J lost 2 bases, and 16 bases lay in between. This CDR3 spans 16 amino acids. Germline V CDR1 and CDR2: LNHNV, YYDKDF (reference sequence). CDR3 amino acids: CATSRTPSRNPYEQYF. Here the CDR3 DNA reads TGTGCCACCAGCAGAACCCCGTCAAGGAATCCCTACGAGCAGTACTTC.

This clonotype was detected many times. V usage is TRBV6-2 or TRBV6-3 and J usage is TRBJ2-1, with 9 bases that match TRBD2. The V gene end was trimmed by 2 bases and the J gene end by 9 bases; junction bases not matched to a gene: 11. The length of the CDR3 is 16 residues. Germline CDR1 is MNHEY and CDR2 is SVGEGT. The CDR3 loop reads CASSYPSAGGRGEQFF. The CDR3, as DNA: TGTGCCAGCAGTTACCCCTCGGCGGGAGGGCGCGGTGAGCAGTTCTTC.

There are many counts of this clonotype. V is TRBV12-3 or TRBV12-4 and J is TRBJ1-1; maybe TRBD1 (6 bases). This CDR3 spans 14 amino acids. V was pared by 3 bases and J by 2 bases, with 10 bases between. CDR3 loop: CASSLGGFNTEAFF. CDR3 nucleotide sequence: TGTGCCAGCAGTTTGGGGGGCTTTAACACTGAAGCTTTCTTT.

This chain links TRBV5-1 with TRBJ2-5; maybe TRBD2 (5 bases). CDR1 is SGHRS, CDR2 YFSETQ, per germline. The CDR3 runs to 14 residues. V lost 0 bases, J lost 4 bases, and 10 bases lay in between. CDR3 in DNA: TGCGCCAGCAGCTTGGGGGGAGATGGAGAGACCCAGTACTTC. It encodes CASSLGGDGETQYF.

This clonotype has a handful of counts. Possible read error: a much larger clone is one base away. Since the CDR3 does not end with the conserved phenylalanine or tryptophan, this likely comes from a read error. The V gene is TRBV12-3 or TRBV12-4, the J gene TRBJ2-5; no clear D gene. The CDR3 loop spans 14 amino acids. Trimming removed 5 bases from V and 1 base from J, with 11 bases in between. CDR3: CASSPGRLQETQYL. DNA of the CDR3: TGTGCCAGCAGTCCCGGACGACTCCAAGAGACCCAGTACCTC.

The table lists this clonotype with many counts. The chain has TRBV4-1 and TRBJ1-5; D gene uncertain. The CDR3 consists of 14 residues. Per germline, CDR1 MGHRA and CDR2 YSYEKL. Between the trimmed V and J ends, which lost 0 bases and 4 bases, there was a span of 7 bases. CDR3 region: CASSQEGRNQPQHF. The DNA of the CDR3 is TGCGCCAGCAGCCAAGAAGGCAGGAATCAGCCCCAGCATTTT.

This clonotype was observed once. Given a much more abundant clone one base away, this may be a read error. The J gene is TRBJ1-1, the V gene TRBV4-1; D uncertain. From germline, CDR1 is MGHRA and CDR2 YSYEKL. This CDR3 has 14 amino acids. The CDR3 nucleotides read TGCACCAGCAGCCAAGAAGGGCAGATAACTGAAGCTTTCTTT. Its protein product is CTSSQEGQITEAFF.

This chain uses TRBV6-1 with TRBJ1-2; 8 bases fit TRBD1. Germline V gene sequence: CDR1 MNHNS, CDR2 SASEGT. The ends lost 8 bases at V and 2 bases at J; junction bases unmatched: 13. The CDR3 totals 16 residues. The CDR3: CASRTDRGTSNYGYTF. CDR3 nucleotide sequence: TGTGCCAGCCGAACAGACAGGGGAACTTCAAACTATGGCTACACCTTC.

This clonotype was counted ten times or more. The chain is built from TRBV9 and TRBJ2-3, with D perhaps TRBD2 (6 bases). Germline values: CDR1 SGDLS, CDR2 YYNGEE. This CDR3 region has 13 residues. V was clipped by 3 bases and J by 6 bases, with 11 bases between them. The CDR3 loop is CASSAGSRDTQYF. The DNA of the CDR3 is TGTGCCAGCAGCGCCGGGAGCCGGGATACGCAGTATTTT.

A few counts support this clonotype. V gene TRBV7-8 combines with J gene TRBJ1-3; D gene uncertain. The CDR3 sequence is 15 residues long. Trimming shortened V by 0 bases and J by 2 bases, and 8 bases separated the two germline ends. Germline V gives CDR1 SGHVS, CDR2 FQNEAQ. This chain's CDR3 is CASSLARSTGNTIYF. The CDR3 DNA follows: TGTGCCAGCAGCTTAGCGAGGAGTACTGGAAACACCATATATTTT.